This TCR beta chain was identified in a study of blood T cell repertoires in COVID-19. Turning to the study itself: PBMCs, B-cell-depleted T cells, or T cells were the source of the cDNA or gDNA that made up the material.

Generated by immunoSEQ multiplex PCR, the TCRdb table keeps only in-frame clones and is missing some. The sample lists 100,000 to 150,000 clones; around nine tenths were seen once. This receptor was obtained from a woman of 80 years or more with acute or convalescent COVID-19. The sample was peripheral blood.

The CDR3 DNA is TGTGCCAGTAGTAGTGGTGGAGGTAACTATGGCTACACCTTC. Its translation is CASSSGGGNYGYTF. The V gene is TRBV19, the J gene TRBJ1-2; D ambiguous. V was clipped by 4 bases and J by 1 base, with 10 bases between them. The CDR3 covers 14 residues. Per germline, CDR1 LNHDA and CDR2 SQIVND (reference sequence).